A single sample gave rise to the 27 T cell receptor beta chains below, sequenced in a study of beta chain features in type 1 diabetes. Study-level findings and limits: Shortening that was moderate but significant affected the TCRB CDR3s of Type 1 diabetes patients in all four CD4+ subsets.

The sequenced template was cDNA made from the entire isolated RNA. Sequenced by immunoSEQ multiplex PCR; TCRdb stores in-frame clones only, minus some. The table has some 370,000 clones, over 8.5% seen once. Antigens of these TCRs are unknown. Material: central memory CD4+ T cells from blood. The receptors derive from a man younger than 45 with type 1 diabetes.

This chain links TRBV30 with TRBJ1-5, with D perhaps matching TRBD1 (6 bases). V shed 5 bases and J shed 0 bases, with 11 bases lying between them. This CDR3 has 14 amino acids. Germline CDR1 is GTSNPN and CDR2 is SVGIG (reference sequence). In nucleotides, the CDR3 is TGTGCCTGGCAGGGGATCAATAGCAATCAGCCCCAGCATTTT. This sequence encodes CAWQGINSNQPQHF.

This clone appeared a few times. This sequence joins TRBV7-8 and TRBJ2-7, with 8 bases matching TRBD1. The V and J ends lost 5 bases and 6 bases, in that order; junction bases with no gene match: 3. The CDR3 spans 12 residues. Germline V CDR1 and CDR2: SGHVS, FQNEAQ. The CDR3 protein is CASSPDRVEQYF. CDR3 nucleotide sequence: TGTGCCAGCAGCCCGGACAGGGTCGAGCAGTACTTC.

A few counts support this clone. This chain uses TRBV23-1 with TRBJ2-3; possibly TRBD2 for D (5 bases). TRBV23-1 is an ORF, and what it does is uncertain. This CDR3 comprises 13 residues. Deletions cut 6 bases from V and 4 bases from J, with 11 bases between. DNA for the CDR3: TGCGCCAGCAGGGCACTAGGGTCAGATACGCAGTATTTT. Translation: CASRALGSDTQYF.

The chain uses TRBV6-4 and TRBJ2-2; tentatively, D is TRBD2 (5 bases). The CDR3 loop spans 14 amino acids. The V gene lost 4 bases and the J gene lost 3 bases, with 9 bases spanning the gap. Germline V gene lookup returns CDR1 MRHNA and CDR2 SNTAGT. CDR3 nucleotides: TGTGCCAGCAGTGTAATCGGGGACACCGGGGAGCTGTTTTTT. It codes for CASSVIGDTGELFF.

The chain recombines TRBV2 with TRBJ1-1; 8 positions agree with TRBD1. CDR3 length: 14 residues. V lost 8 bases to trimming and J lost 5 bases; unmatched junction nucleotides: 10. In germline, CDR1 is SNHLY, CDR2 FYNNEI. CDR3 DNA: TGTGCCAGCGGGAGACAGGGGAGGGGGACTGAAGCTTTCTTT. It specifies CASGRQGRGTEAFF.

This clone was recorded a few times. This chain joins TRBV9 and TRBJ2-4; D is ambiguous. CDR1 SGDLS and CDR2 YYNGEE come from the germline V gene. V lost 0 bases, J lost 5 bases, and 9 bases lay in between. The CDR3 is made up of 14 amino acids. CDR3 DNA sequence: TGTGCCAGCAGCGTAGAGGTCCAACAAAACATTCAGTACTTC. It encodes CASSVEVQQNIQYF.

The genes are TRBV5-1 and TRBJ1-1; 8 bases align to TRBD1. Germline V gives CDR1 SGHRS, CDR2 YFSETQ. The trim removed 2 bases at V and 1 base at J, leaving 10 bases unmatched. This CDR3 is 17 amino acids long. CDR3 region: CASSFGRGPQRNTEAFF. CDR3 bases: TGCGCCAGCAGCTTCGGCAGGGGGCCTCAGAGGAACACTGAAGCTTTCTTT.

The V and J genes are TRBV18 and TRBJ1-2, with 7 bases identical to TRBD1. With 6 bases clipped from V and 8 bases from J, the junction kept 9 bases outside the gene matches. Germline V lookup: CDR1 KGHSH, CDR2 LQKENI. The CDR3 loop spans 13 amino acids. The CDR3 nucleotides read TGTGCCAGCTCCGGACAGGAGGGTCGGGGCTACACCTTC. Protein: CASSGQEGRGYTF.

There are a few counts of this clone. The rearrangement uses TRBV5-4 and TRBJ2-3; 7 positions match TRBD1. With V trimmed by 2 bases and J by 4 bases, 7 bases remained unmatched. The CDR3 is made up of 15 amino acids. Germline V gene data show CDR1 as SGHNT and CDR2 as YYREEE (reference sequence). The CDR3 DNA reads as TGTGCCAGCAGCTTCCCGGGACAGACCTCAGATACGCAGTATTTT. It codes for CASSFPGQTSDTQYF.

J is TRBJ2-5 and V is TRBV9, with 9 bases aligning to TRBD1. Germline CDR1 reads SGDLS; CDR2 reads YYNGEE. V was pared by 4 bases and J by 4 bases, with 8 bases of the junction left unmatched. The length of the CDR3 is 15 residues. The CDR3 region is CASSSGTGFLETQYF. In DNA form, the CDR3 reads TGTGCCAGCAGCTCCGGGACAGGGTTCCTAGAGACCCAGTACTTC.

Only a few counts were recorded for this clone. The J gene is TRBJ2-7, the V gene TRBV11-1; D may be TRBD1 (6 bases). The length of the CDR3 is 14 residues. V lost 4 bases, J lost 2 bases, and 12 bases lay in between. Looked up from germline, CDR1 is SGHAT and CDR2 is FQDESV (reference sequence). CDR3 nucleotides: TGTGCCAGCAGCTCCGCCGGACAGACCTACGAGCAGTACTTC. It is translated as CASSSAGQTYEQYF.

This clone came up many times. The chain employs TRBV28 and TRBJ2-7; TRBD1 is a possible D gene (6 bases). Germline CDR1 reads MDHEN; CDR2 reads SYDVKM. CDR3 length equals 15 residues. V lost 6 bases and J lost 2, with 17 bases in between. DNA of the CDR3: TGTGCCAGCAGCAACCTGGACAGCAAGGCCTACGAGCAGTACTTC. Its protein product is CASSNLDSKAYEQYF.

In its sample, this clone was seen a few times. This chain connects TRBV30 to TRBJ1-5; no clear D gene. CDR3 length: 17 residues. V lost 0 bases, J lost 0 bases, and 15 bases lay in between. Germline V gene lookup returns CDR1 GTSNPN and CDR2 SVGIG (reference sequence). The CDR3 DNA follows: TGTGCCTGGAGTGTCGGCAGGAGCCAATATAGCAATCAGCCCCAGCATTTT. The encoded protein is CAWSVGRSQYSNQPQHF. Full variable domain (rest looked up from reference TRBV30 and TRBJ1-5): SQTIHQWPATLVQPVGSPLSLECTVEGTSNPNLYWYRQAAGRGLQLLFYSVGIGQISSEVPQNLSASRPQDRQFILSSKKLLLSDSGFYLCAWSVGRSQYSNQPQHFGDGTRLSIL.

Details on this clone: Distinct nucleotide sequences in the sample also encode this CDR3. The chain couples TRBV6-5 to TRBJ1-2, with 10 bases fitting TRBD1. This CDR3 spans 13 amino acids. CDR1 is MNHEY and CDR2 is SVGAGI in the germline V gene. V was pared by 5 bases and J by 7 bases, with 4 bases of the junction left unmatched. This CDR3 is CASSARDRGGYTF. The CDR3 coding sequence is TGTGCCAGCAGTGCCCGGGACAGGGGTGGCTACACCTTC.

This chain links TRBV10-3 with TRBJ2-1; D is perhaps TRBD1 or TRBD2 (6 bases each). Germline lookup yields CDR1 ENHRY and CDR2 SYGVKD. Trimming pared 6 bases from V and 7 bases from J, leaving 19 bases between. This CDR3 contains 15 residues. CDR3 coding DNA: TGTGCCATCAGATCACCGGGCCAAGGGGGGAATGAGCAGTTCTTC. Residues: CAIRSPGQGGNEQFF.

This clone was seen only a few times. The V gene is TRBV6-6, the J gene TRBJ1-4; D not certain. Trimming pared 6 bases from V and 8 bases from J, leaving 22 bases between. CDR3 length: 16 residues. CDR1 and CDR2 from the germline V gene are MNHNY and SVGAGI (reference sequence). The CDR3: CASSTPSSFGHEKLFF. DNA for the CDR3: TGTGCCAGCAGCACCCCTAGTTCTTTTGGGCACGAAAAACTGTTTTTT.

The chain couples TRBV18 to TRBJ2-2; D call uncertain. With 2 bases removed from V and 1 base from J, the gap between germline ends came to 8 bases. Germline CDR1 is KGHSH and CDR2 is LQKENI. The CDR3 has 15 residues. The CDR3 reads CASSPISENTGELFF. The CDR3 coding sequence is TGTGCCAGCTCACCAATCTCCGAGAACACCGGGGAGCTGTTTTTT.

This clone was observed many times. Other DNA variants within this sample encode the same CDR3. This sequence joins TRBV28 and TRBJ1-1; no definite D call. The CDR3 has 13 residues. Germline-derived CDR1 and CDR2 are MDHEN and SYDVKM. V shed 0 bases and J shed 2 bases, with 4 bases lying between them. The CDR3 loop reads CASSLWGNTEAFF. DNA of the CDR3: TGTGCCAGCAGTTTATGGGGTAACACTGAAGCTTTCTTT.

This clone was found a few times. V and J are TRBV14 and TRBJ1-1, with TRBD1 matching over 8 bases. Germline V lookup: CDR1 SGHDN, CDR2 FVKESK. The V and J ends lost 5 bases and 3 bases, in that order; junction bases with no gene match: 8. The CDR3 runs to 15 residues. The CDR3 spells CASSANSGGYTEAFF. CDR3 coding DNA: TGTGCCAGCAGCGCGAACTCAGGGGGCTACACTGAAGCTTTCTTT.

In this sample, this clone turned up a few times. J is TRBJ2-1 and V is TRBV19; 13 bases fit TRBD2. The CDR3 runs to 17 residues. Germline CDR1 and CDR2: LNHDA and SQIVND (reference sequence). J lost 0 bases, V lost 5 bases, and 4 bases had no gene match. The CDR3, as DNA: TGTGCCAGTAGTCCGACTAGCGGGAGGCCCTCCTACAATGAGCAGTTCTTC. Translation: CASSPTSGRPSYNEQFF.

Ten or more counts support this clone. The chain uses TRBV27 and TRBJ2-1; no reliable D call. This CDR3 spans 12 amino acids. CDR1 and CDR2 from the germline V gene are MNHEY and SMNVEV (reference sequence). Trimming removed 4 bases from V and 6 bases from J, with 7 bases in between. For the CDR3, the DNA is TGTGCCAGCAGTTATCGGCTCAATGAGCAGTTCTTC. It encodes CASSYRLNEQFF.

This clone occurred a few times. The sample carries other DNA sequences with the same CDR3. This chain uses TRBV5-1 with TRBJ2-5; TRBD2 aligns across 11 bases. The length of the CDR3 is 14 residues. CDR1 is SGHRS and CDR2 is YFSETQ in the germline V gene. With V trimmed by 2 bases and J by 5 bases, 2 bases remained unmatched. CDR3 in DNA: TGCGCCAGCAGCTTTCTAGCGGGAGGTGAGACCCAGTACTTC. Translation gives CASSFLAGGETQYF.

This chain uses TRBV30 with TRBJ1-6, with TRBD1 matching 9 bases. The junction had 11 bases not matched to a gene; V was cut back by 8 bases and J by 6 bases. Germline lookup yields CDR1 GTSNPN and CDR2 SVGIG (reference sequence). The CDR3 covers 15 residues. CDR3 in DNA: TGTGCCAGGAACAGGGGGCGCTCGGTTAATTCACCCCTCCACTTT. It codes for CARNRGRSVNSPLHF. Based on the CDR3 plus reference TRBV30 and TRBJ1-6, the full variable domain is SQTIHQWPATLVQPVGSPLSLECTVEGTSNPNLYWYRQAAGRGLQLLFYSVGIGQISSEVPQNLSASRPQDRQFILSSKKLLLSDSGFYLCARNRGRSVNSPLHFGNGTRLTVT.

This clone was observed a handful of times. This chain links TRBV29-1 with TRBJ2-3; 8 positions agree with TRBD1. Germline assignment: CDR1 SQVTM and CDR2 ANQGSEA. V lost 2 bases to trimming and J lost 4 bases; unmatched junction nucleotides: 2. The CDR3 spans 13 residues. The CDR3 DNA follows: TGCAGCGTTGAAAAACAGGGGGCAGATACGCAGTATTTT. Protein sequence: CSVEKQGADTQYF.

This clone was detected many times. This chain uses TRBV14 with TRBJ1-1, with D tentatively TRBD1 (6 bases). The germline CDR1 and CDR2 sequences are SGHDN and FVKESK. The CDR3 has 12 amino acids. The V gene lost 4 bases and the J gene lost 11 bases, with 14 bases spanning the gap. CDR3 nucleotide sequence: TGTGCCAGCAGCCCTACCGGGGGCAAGGCTTTCTTT. Translation gives CASSPTGGKAFF.

The rearrangement uses TRBV2 and TRBJ2-1; TRBD1 agrees at 12 bases. Trimming cost V 8 bases and J 7 bases; bases outside gene matches: 9. This CDR3 spans 15 amino acids. Germline V CDR1 and CDR2: SNHLY, FYNNEI. The CDR3 bases are TGTGCCAGCCTCGCCGGGACAGGGGGCAGGAATGAGCAGTTCTTC. This codes for CASLAGTGGRNEQFF.

This clone was detected many times. This chain links TRBV27 with TRBJ1-1, with 7 positions matching TRBD1. With 5 bases clipped from V and 1 base from J, the junction kept 7 bases outside the gene matches. Germline CDR1 MNHEY, CDR2 SMNVEV (reference sequence). The CDR3 spans 15 residues. The CDR3 nucleotides read TGTGCCAGCAGTATCGACAGGGAGGCGAACACTGAAGCTTTCTTT. This gives the protein CASSIDREANTEAFF.